The clone carrying this T cell receptor (beta chain) has a count of ten or more. Its antigen is not identified. The sample is drawn from a study of CD8 T cells in ankylosing spondylitis. Trimming at V came to 1 base and at J to 5 bases, leaving 8 bases not matched to a gene. CDR1 and CDR2 from the germline V gene are SGDLS and YYNGEE. This CDR3 has 17 amino acids. Whole-study results and caveats: Reports say disease-linked clones showed up significantly more in matched ankylosing spondylitis synovial fluid.

Via MiXCR, TCRdb re-called the 5' RACE reads, giving one row per CDR3 protein. This sample has about 13,000 distinct CDR3 sequences; approximately 3% occur once, and the top ten carry 7.5% to 9%. V gene TRBV9 combines with J gene TRBJ2-2; TRBD1 agrees at 10 bases. The clonotype comes from a male donor with ankylosing spondylitis or in good health (not recorded which). Sample: blood, either unsorted or a sorted T cell fraction (not recorded which). The CDR3 protein is CASSVLQGQGSTGELFF. CDR3 sequence (DNA): TGTGCCAGCAGCGTACTCCAGGGACAGGGGAGTACCGGGGAGCTGTTTTTT.